The next 16 T cell receptor beta chains were all read from a single sample in a study of blood T cell repertoires in COVID-19 (dated by TCRdb to 2018 to 2020). Libraries came from the immunoSEQ multiplex PCR assay. TCRdb took this table from immuneACCESS and kept in-frame rearrangements with V and J called. Such tables lack part of the clones; where checked against another copy, unresolved V genes explain under half of the gap, and the rest is unexplained. The sample profile shows 200,000 to 250,000 clones; around four fifths of them were found once. In total, the top ten clones hold under 4.5% of the sample. Sample: peripheral blood. The receptors here all came from a man in his fifties with acute or convalescent COVID-19.

This clone has a single count. The J gene is TRBJ1-1, the V gene TRBV28, with TRBD1 matching 7 bases. Looked up from germline, CDR1 is MDHEN and CDR2 is SYDVKM. There are 16 residues in the CDR3. The V and J ends lost 1 base and 11 bases, in that order; junction bases with no gene match: 16. This chain's CDR3 is CASSLYRGVSQARAFF. CDR3 coding DNA: TGTGCCAGCAGTTTATACAGGGGCGTTTCCCAGGCCCGTGCTTTCTTT.

The chain recombines TRBV28 with TRBJ1-3; TRBD1 matches at 8 bases. This CDR3 is built from 17 residues. V lost 2 bases and J lost 4; bases outside the gene matches: 10. Germline loops: CDR1 MDHEN, CDR2 SYDVKM. DNA for the CDR3: TGTGCCAGCAGTTTAATGGGTCAGGGGGCGCCGGGAAACACCATATATTTT. Protein sequence: CASSLMGQGAPGNTIYF.

The J gene is TRBJ1-4, the V gene TRBV28, with D unresolved. CDR1 is MDHEN and CDR2 is SYDVKM in the germline V gene. This CDR3 contains 15 residues. Trimming stripped 5 bases from V and 7 bases from J, with 17 bases between. CDR3 DNA sequence: TGTGCCAGCAGTCCTACTGTCGCGAATGGTGAAAAACTGTTTTTT. Amino acids: CASSPTVANGEKLFF.

This clone was recorded a few times. The chain carries TRBV28 and TRBJ1-5, with D uncertain. The length of the CDR3 is 14 residues. Germline CDR1 is MDHEN and CDR2 is SYDVKM. V lost 7 bases, J lost 0 bases, and 10 bases lay in between. The chain's CDR3 is CASTLLYSNQPQHF. CDR3 nucleotide sequence: TGTGCCAGCACCCTCCTATATAGCAATCAGCCCCAGCATTTT.

To note about this clone: Mismatch with germline at one junction end may stem from a read error. The chain links TRBV5-6 to TRBJ1-1; D call uncertain. The V gene's germline CDR1 is SGHDT and CDR2 YYEEEE. This CDR3 region has 14 residues. The CDR3 coding sequence is TGTGCCAGCAGCTCGGGAGGGCCCTGGTCTGAAACTTTCTTT. Its protein product is CASSSGGPWSETFF.

The chain carries TRBV7-6 and TRBJ2-7; 7 bases align to TRBD2. The CDR3 is 15 residues long. With 1 base clipped from V and 3 bases from J, the junction kept 6 bases outside the gene matches. Germline V CDR1 and CDR2: SGHVS, FNYEAQ. Written as DNA, the CDR3 is TGTGCCAGCAGCTTAGGCAGTTCTAGCGGCTACGAGCAGTACTTC. Its protein product is CASSLGSSSGYEQYF.

This chain joins TRBV19 and TRBJ2-3, with D possibly TRBD2 on 5 matching bases. CDR1 is LNHDA and CDR2 is SQIVND in the germline V gene (reference sequence). The germline V and J ends were trimmed by 4 bases and 1 base, with 15 bases remaining between them. This CDR3 is built from 16 residues. The CDR3 reads CASSRASGTRTDTQYF. The DNA for the CDR3 is TGTGCCAGTAGTAGGGCAAGCGGAACCCGCACAGATACGCAGTATTTT.

The chain combines TRBV19 with TRBJ2-7; 8 bases line up with TRBD1. J gave up 1 base and V 6 bases, and 5 bases lay outside the gene matches. This CDR3 is built from 14 residues. The germline gives CDR1 LNHDA, CDR2 SQIVND (reference sequence). CDR3 residues: CASRRQGASYEQYF. The CDR3 region has the DNA TGTGCCAGTAGGAGGCAGGGGGCTTCCTACGAGCAGTACTTC.

V usage is TRBV5-4 and J usage is TRBJ1-1; D is uncertain. In germline, CDR1 is SGHNT, CDR2 YYREEE (reference sequence). The CDR3 runs 13 residues. V was cut by 2 bases and J by 7 bases, with 12 bases left in between. The chain's CDR3 is CASSLRNSFEAFF. In DNA, the CDR3 is TGTGCCAGCAGCTTACGTAACAGTTTTGAAGCTTTCTTT.

The chain recombines TRBV6-5 with TRBJ1-4, with TRBD1 as a possible D gene (5 bases). Germline V lookup: CDR1 MNHEY, CDR2 SVGAGI. With 8 bases removed from V and 0 bases from J, the gap between germline ends came to 13 bases. This CDR3 contains 15 residues. CDR3 sequence reads: CASLQEGATNEKLFF. Here the CDR3 DNA reads TGTGCCAGCCTACAGGAGGGCGCAACTAATGAAAAACTGTTTTTT.

The CDR3 region is CASSRTYNSPLHF. In DNA, the CDR3 is TGTGCCAGTAGTCGGACTTATAATTCACCCCTCCACTTT. The rearrangement links TRBV19 to TRBJ1-6; D gene unclear. CDR1 and CDR2 from the germline V gene are LNHDA and SQIVND (reference sequence). The V and J ends lost 5 bases and 4 bases respectively, with 6 bases between them. The CDR3 length is 13 residues.

This chain links TRBV19 with TRBJ1-5; unclear D gene. The CDR3 has 17 amino acids. Deletions cut 0 bases from V and 2 bases from J, with 14 bases between. The germline gives CDR1 LNHDA, CDR2 SQIVND (reference sequence). The DNA for the CDR3 is TGTGCCAGTAGTATAGAAGGAGGAAGAGGAGGCAATCAGCCCCAGCATTTT. This sequence encodes CASSIEGGRGGNQPQHF. The full variable domain, in which reference TRBV19 and TRBJ1-5 provide the parts outside the CDR3, is DGGITQSPKYLFRKEGQNVTLSCEQNLNHDAMYWYRQDPGQGLRLIYYSQIVNDFQKGDIAEGYSVSREKKESFPLTVTSAQKNPTAFYLCASSIEGGRGGNQPQHFGDGTRLSIL.

This chain uses TRBV6-6 with TRBJ1-5; 7 bases agree with TRBD1. V was clipped by 2 bases and J by 3 bases; unmatched bases: 1. Germline V gives CDR1 MNHNY, CDR2 SVGAGI (reference sequence). This CDR3 is 14 amino acids long. CDR3 region: CASSYRGPNQPQHF. The DNA of the CDR3 is TGTGCCAGCAGTTACAGGGGGCCCAATCAGCCCCAGCATTTT.

The rearrangement links TRBV6-5 to TRBJ2-3, with 10 bases lining up with TRBD1. Per the germline V gene, CDR1 is MNHEY and CDR2 is SVGAGI. CDR3 length equals 15 residues. With V trimmed by 5 bases and J by 3 bases, 5 bases remained unmatched. CDR3 DNA sequence: TGTGCCAGCAGTCGAGGGACAGGGGTAACAGATACGCAGTATTTT. Amino acids: CASSRGTGVTDTQYF.

This sequence joins TRBV19 and TRBJ2-7; D might be TRBD2 (6 bases). V was pared by 11 bases and J by 6 bases, with 20 bases between. Germline V gives CDR1 LNHDA, CDR2 SQIVND (reference sequence). The length of the CDR3 is 13 residues. DNA of the CDR3: TGTGCCGCCGGAGGGCTTGACTGGGTCGAGCAGTACTTC. Its protein is CAAGGLDWVEQYF.

This chain links TRBV28 with TRBJ2-7; D is perhaps TRBD2 (5 bases). CDR1 and CDR2 (germline): MDHEN, SYDVKM. The CDR3 loop spans 13 amino acids. With 3 bases removed from V and 7 bases from J, the gap between germline ends came to 13 bases. The CDR3 region is CASSFIGSREQYF. The CDR3 DNA follows: TGTGCCAGCAGTTTTATAGGGAGTAGAGAGCAGTACTTC.